Detailed here is one T cell receptor beta chain. Its cognate antigen is unknown. Clones were sequenced by immunoSEQ multiplex PCR, and TCRdb holds only the in-frame ones, with some missing. The table lists 180,000 or so clones, approximately 90% of them singletons, with 2.6% in the top ten. This sample was taken from a study of T cell responses to AZD1222 COVID-19 vaccine. Study summary: Combined were second doses at about 4 or about 12 weeks.

Germline values: CDR1 MNHEY, CDR2 SVGAGI. This CDR3 is 11 amino acids long. V was pared by 4 bases and J by 2 bases, with 2 bases between. Study-wide results and limits: Scientists sampled the repertoires only once the peak T cell response had passed.

The sequence was collected from an adult in good health. The sequencing here drew on peripheral blood, taken on day 0 of AZD1222 vaccination. The V gene is TRBV6-5, the J gene TRBJ2-5; D unresolved. The CDR3 loop is CASSSQETQYF. The CDR3 DNA sequence: TGTGCCAGCAGTTCACAAGAGACCCAGTACTTC.